This T cell receptor (beta chain) was documented in a study of graft-versus-host responses after intestinal transplantation. Study-wide context: Transplants were multivisceral, liver-intestinal, or isolated intestinal.

Produced via immunoSEQ multiplex PCR; TCRdb's table is partial and in-frame only. The sample has just under 85,000 clones, 80% to 95% seen once. This CDR3 comprises 12 residues. Deletions cut 2 bases from V and 2 bases from J, with 4 bases between. Germline V gives CDR1 KGHSH, CDR2 LQKENI. Findings and limits, study-wide: Those patients showing graft-donor T cell macrochimerism displayed high graft-versus-host to host-versus-graft clonal ratios in allografts.

In regard to this clone: Its target is unknown.

The J gene is TRBJ2-7, the V gene TRBV18; D unresolved. The sample here was unstimulated CD8+ T cells sorted from spleen or lymph node cells, taken before transplant. The source of this sequence is a human donor who was the organ donor for an intestinal transplant. The CDR3 bases are TGTGCCAGCTCACCATCTGCCTACGAGCAGTACTTC. Its protein is CASSPSAYEQYF.